The 26 T cell receptor beta chains below come from one sample, sequenced in a study of shared clonotypes between healthy human individuals. Assay used: immunoSEQ multiplex PCR; TCRdb lists only in-frame clones, some missing. The repertoire holds about 2 million clones, with about 95% as singletons. In the naive CD8 group, cells lacked CD45RO and were positively selected for CCR7, so terminally differentiated effector memory CD45RA+ cells were left out. Sequences were obtained from naive CD8+ T cells sorted from blood. The source is a man younger than 35 in good health.

The V call is TRBV2, the J call TRBJ2-7; 8 nucleotides agree with TRBD1. In germline, CDR1 is SNHLY, CDR2 FYNNEI. V lost 0 bases to trimming and J lost 2 bases; unmatched junction nucleotides: 9. The CDR3 contains 17 residues. CDR3 amino acids: CASSEAGDRPPTYEQYF. CDR3 DNA: TGTGCCAGCAGTGAAGCGGGGGACAGGCCCCCCACCTACGAGCAGTACTTC.

This chain links TRBV7-9 with TRBJ1-2; 8 nucleotides align to TRBD1. The J segment lost 8 bases and the V segment lost 5 bases, leaving 13 bases of the junction unmatched. The CDR3 spans 15 residues. Per the germline V gene, CDR1 is SEHNR and CDR2 is FQNEAQ (reference sequence). In DNA form, the CDR3 reads TGTGCCAGCAGCCAAAGCGACAGGGGCCTTTGGGGCTACACCTTC. Protein: CASSQSDRGLWGYTF. The full variable domain, rest sourced from reference TRBV7-9 and TRBJ1-2, is DTGVSQNPRHKITKRGQNVTFRCDPISEHNRLYWYRQTLGQGPEFLTYFQNEAQLEKSRLLSDRFSAERPKGSFSTLEIQRTEQGDSAMYLCASSQSDRGLWGYTFGSGTRLTVV.

The chain joins TRBV5-6 to TRBJ2-1; 7 bases agree with TRBD2. The germline CDR1 and CDR2 sequences are SGHDT and YYEEEE. The trim removed 3 bases at V and 3 bases at J, leaving 9 bases unmatched. The CDR3 runs 16 residues. CDR3 region: CASSSLSGAVYNEQFF. The CDR3 region has the DNA TGTGCCAGCAGCTCGTTAAGCGGGGCGGTCTACAATGAGCAGTTCTTC.

The V gene is TRBV14, the J gene TRBJ1-6; D call uncertain. The V and J ends lost 1 base and 14 bases respectively, with 12 bases between them. The CDR3 covers 13 residues. Germline V gene data show CDR1 as SGHDN and CDR2 as FVKESK. The CDR3 spells CASSQAEIQALHF. CDR3 DNA sequence: TGTGCCAGCAGCCAAGCGGAAATTCAGGCCCTCCACTTT.

CDR3 nucleotides: TGTGCCAGCGGCAGGGGAGAGACCCAGTACTTC. This gives the protein CASGRGETQYF. The chain combines TRBV27 with TRBJ2-5; D may be TRBD1 (6 bases). The ends were cut back, 8 bases at V and 4 bases at J, with 8 bases in the middle. CDR3 size: 11 residues. CDR1 is MNHEY and CDR2 is SMNVEV in the germline V gene (reference sequence).

Comments on this clone: Its ends do not fully match the called genes, so a read error is possible. DNA of the CDR3: TGTGCCAGCAGTCTCGGAGAAAACACTGAATCTTTCTTT. The encoded protein is CASSLGENTESFF. This chain connects TRBV5-5 to TRBJ1-1; D unclear. CDR3 length equals 13 residues. Germline V lookup: CDR1 SGHKS, CDR2 YYEKEE (reference sequence).

This chain links TRBV5-4 with TRBJ2-2, with D unresolved. The V gene's germline CDR1 is SGHNT and CDR2 YYREEE (reference sequence). This CDR3 comprises 14 residues. Trimming cost V 0 bases and J 0 bases, with 3 bases left between them. The CDR3 region is CASSLASNTGELFF. For the CDR3, the DNA is TGTGCCAGCAGCTTGGCCTCGAACACCGGGGAGCTGTTTTTT.

On this clone: A read error may account for a junction end that differs from germline. CDR3 bases: TGTGCCAGCAGTCAAGCGGGGGGCCTTGGGGAGCAGTTCTTC. Translation gives CASSQAGGLGEQFF. The chain couples TRBV6-1 to TRBJ2-1; 9 nucleotides agree with TRBD2. Germline V lookup: CDR1 MNHNS, CDR2 SASEGT. CDR3 length equals 14 residues.

This clone showed up just a few times. Other nucleotide sequences in the sample specify the same CDR3. The chain employs TRBV6-1 and TRBJ2-7; the D gene is possibly TRBD1 (5 bases). The germline gives CDR1 MNHNS, CDR2 SASEGT. The CDR3 loop spans 12 amino acids. The V end was cut by 6 bases, the J end by 0 bases, with 6 bases between. The CDR3 loop reads CASRDSSYEQYF. As DNA, the CDR3 is TGTGCCAGCAGAGACAGCTCCTACGAGCAGTACTTC.

This sequence joins TRBV9 and TRBJ2-3, with TRBD2 matching 9 bases. This CDR3 spans 15 amino acids. The V gene's germline CDR1 is SGDLS and CDR2 YYNGEE. The V and J ends lost 4 bases and 4 bases, in that order; junction bases with no gene match: 7. The CDR3 protein is CASSPAGGAADTQYF. The CDR3 DNA reads as TGTGCCAGCAGCCCGGCGGGGGGGGCGGCAGATACGCAGTATTTT.

This clone was counted once. The genes are TRBV13 and TRBJ2-2; either TRBD1 or TRBD2 may supply D (5 bases each). The V gene's germline CDR1 is PRHDT and CDR2 FYEKMQ (reference sequence). The CDR3 runs to 15 residues. Trimming removed 5 bases at V and 5 bases at J, with 15 bases between. CDR3 sequence reads: CASSRGVRGTGELFF. The DNA for the CDR3 is TGTGCCAGCAGCAGAGGGGTCCGAGGGACCGGGGAGCTGTTTTTT.

In DNA, the CDR3 is TGTGCCAGCAGCTTGATCTCAAACGAGCAGTACTTC. This sequence encodes CASSLISNEQYF. V usage is TRBV5-5 and J usage is TRBJ2-7, with D unresolved. Germline V gene sequence: CDR1 SGHKS, CDR2 YYEKEE (reference sequence). This CDR3 region has 12 residues. V was cut by 1 base and J by 5 bases, with 7 bases left in between.

This rearrangement joins TRBV5-8 to TRBJ1-2, with 12 bases matching TRBD1. Germline V CDR1 and CDR2: SGHTS, YDEGEE. V trimming: 3 bases; J trimming: 6 bases; junction bases outside the gene matches: 12. The CDR3 extends over 17 amino acids. The CDR3 nucleotides read TGTGCCAGCAGCTCACCGGGACAGGGGGCGCAAACTGATGGCTACACCTTC. It is translated as CASSSPGQGAQTDGYTF.

As to this clone: Other DNA sequences within the sample encode an identical CDR3. The genes are TRBV4-1 and TRBJ2-5; D ambiguous. In germline, CDR1 is MGHRA, CDR2 YSYEKL. With 0 bases removed from V and 3 bases from J, the gap between germline ends came to 5 bases. This CDR3 is built from 13 residues. CDR3 in amino acids: CASSQDIEETQYF. Here the CDR3 DNA reads TGCGCCAGCAGCCAAGATATAGAAGAGACCCAGTACTTC.

Of note for this clone: This sample also contains other DNA sequences that code for the same CDR3. V gene TRBV2 combines with J gene TRBJ2-1, with TRBD1 matching over 8 bases. J gave up 2 bases and V 6 bases, and 3 bases lay outside the gene matches. The CDR3 loop spans 14 amino acids. Germline CDR1 reads SNHLY; CDR2 reads FYNNEI. The chain's CDR3 is CASSGQGAYNEQFF. For the CDR3, the DNA is TGTGCCAGCAGCGGACAGGGAGCCTACAATGAGCAGTTCTTC.

The genes are TRBV4-1 and TRBJ1-2, with D unresolved. Trimming took 0 bases from V and 6 from J, leaving 17 bases between them. Germline loops: CDR1 MGHRA, CDR2 YSYEKL. The CDR3 consists of 16 residues. For the CDR3, the DNA is TGCGCCAGCAGCCAAGAACGGACTTTCCTTGCGGATGGCTACACCTTC. This sequence encodes CASSQERTFLADGYTF.

V usage is TRBV6-5 and J usage is TRBJ1-2; 7 positions match TRBD1. Trimming took 0 bases from V and 4 from J; bases not matched to a gene: 5. This CDR3 is 15 amino acids long. Germline V gives CDR1 MNHEY, CDR2 SVGAGI. In DNA, the CDR3 is TGTGCCAGCAGTTACTCGACAGGGTTTAGCTATGGCTACACCTTC. This translates into CASSYSTGFSYGYTF.

V usage is TRBV4-2 and J usage is TRBJ2-2; D is tentatively TRBD1 or TRBD2 (5 bases each). The germline V gene has CDR1 LGHNA and CDR2 YNFKEQ. The CDR3 spans 15 residues. The V end was cut by 0 bases, the J end by 6 bases, with 11 bases between. The CDR3 sequence: CASSQDPGLAGELFF. CDR3 DNA sequence: TGTGCCAGCAGCCAAGATCCGGGGCTGGCCGGGGAGCTGTTTTTT.

This clone was recorded a few times. The V and J genes are TRBV5-4 and TRBJ2-1; D remains ambiguous. CDR1 is SGHNT and CDR2 is YYREEE in the germline V gene (reference sequence). Trimming took 0 bases from V and 3 from J, leaving 7 bases between them. This CDR3 has 14 amino acids. The DNA of the CDR3 is TGTGCCAGCAGCTTGGACTCTCACTACAATGAGCAGTTCTTC. This translates into CASSLDSHYNEQFF.

This chain joins TRBV4-1 and TRBJ1-2; D not resolved. The length of the CDR3 is 15 residues. Germline values: CDR1 MGHRA, CDR2 YSYEKL. The V end was cut by 1 base, the J end by 3 bases, with 12 bases between. CDR3 loop: CASSQGAGLHYGYTF. In DNA, the CDR3 is TGCGCCAGCAGCCAAGGAGCCGGGCTCCACTATGGCTACACCTTC.

The rearrangement joins TRBV30 to TRBJ2-7, with D possibly TRBD2 on 7 matching bases. This CDR3 has 13 residues. V was pared by 0 bases and J by 7 bases, with 13 bases between. Looked up from germline, CDR1 is GTSNPN and CDR2 is SVGIG (reference sequence). The CDR3, as DNA: TGTGCCTGGAGTGTAGGGGGGGCAAGTGAGCAGTACTTC. Residues: CAWSVGGASEQYF.

J is TRBJ2-7 and V is TRBV27, with TRBD1 matching 8 bases. The germline gives CDR1 MNHEY, CDR2 SMNVEV (reference sequence). The CDR3 contains 14 residues. J gave up 6 bases and V 2 bases, and 6 bases lay outside the gene matches. The CDR3 region is CASSLGQGAIEQYF. The CDR3 DNA sequence: TGTGCCAGCAGTTTAGGGCAGGGGGCTATCGAGCAGTACTTC.

The V call is TRBV28, the J call TRBJ1-6, with D perhaps TRBD1 (5 bases). Germline V lookup: CDR1 MDHEN, CDR2 SYDVKM. Deletions cut 5 bases from V and 10 bases from J, with 12 bases between. The CDR3 length is 13 residues. CDR3 in amino acids: CASSLGVNSPLHF. CDR3 DNA: TGTGCCAGCAGTCTAGGGGTAAACTCACCCCTCCACTTT.

The rearrangement joins TRBV30 to TRBJ2-7; no definite D call. Germline CDR1 is GTSNPN and CDR2 is SVGIG (reference sequence). The CDR3 contains 12 residues. Deletions cut 5 bases from V and 3 bases from J, with 11 bases between. This chain's CDR3 is CAWATTNYEQYF. CDR3 bases: TGTGCCTGGGCCACGACCAACTACGAGCAGTACTTC.

The V and J genes are TRBV27 and TRBJ2-7; 8 nucleotides line up with TRBD1. J was trimmed by 5 bases and V by 5 bases; bases with no gene match: 14. The CDR3 runs 16 residues. Germline CDR1 reads MNHEY; CDR2 reads SMNVEV (reference sequence). CDR3 in amino acids: CASSPSTGEEEDEQYF. The CDR3, as DNA: TGTGCCAGCAGTCCCTCGACAGGGGAGGAGGAGGACGAGCAGTACTTC.

In the case of this clone: The same CDR3 also results from other DNA sequences found in this sample. This chain connects TRBV6-5 to TRBJ2-5; 12 nucleotides line up with TRBD2. Germline CDR1 is MNHEY and CDR2 is SVGAGI. With V trimmed by 6 bases and J by 2 bases, 4 bases remained unmatched. This CDR3 has 15 amino acids. CDR3 in DNA: TGTGCCAGCAGCCCCCTAGCGGGAGGGCAAGAGACCCAGTACTTC. It codes for CASSPLAGGQETQYF.